This section outlines one T cell receptor (beta chain) sequence together with its context. Its antigen is not known. The CDR3 sequence is 15 residues long. Germline V gene lookup returns CDR1 MNHNY and CDR2 SVGAGI (reference sequence). The V gene end was trimmed by 2 bases and the J gene end by 2 bases; junction bases not matched to a gene: 3. Only in-frame clones appear in the TCRdb table, and some are missing; sequencing was by immunoSEQ multiplex PCR. The sample yields about 41,000 clones, roughly four fifths seen once. Patients had resection in Japan or China between about 2014 and 2018. Histologic diagnosis was independently verified by two lung pathologists. Macro-dissection enriched premalignant or tumor cells before nucleic acid extraction. The sample belongs to a study of immune evolution from preneoplasia to lung adenocarcinoma. Overall study results and limits: T cell clonality was higher in KRAS-mutant than EGFR-mutant or wild-type nodules.

The chain combines TRBV6-6 with TRBJ1-1; TRBD1 matches at 9 bases. Sequenced input: FFPE invasive lung adenocarcinoma tissue. This receptor was obtained from a person in their sixties with lung adenocarcinoma. CDR3 sequence reads: CASSYMGQGNTEAFF. The CDR3 nucleotides are TGTGCCAGCAGTTACATGGGACAGGGCAACACTGAAGCTTTCTTT.